The 27 T cell receptor beta chains listed next were all sequenced from one sample in a study of response to subunit inactivated influenza vaccine. A single record per CDR3 protein comes from TCRdb applying MiXCR to the RT-PCR reads. Here the sample spans roughly 760,000 distinct CDR3 sequences, 21% being singletons. Here the sequenced sample was PBMCs from blood, taken about 5 days after vaccination. The receptors shown here come from a man aged 45-60 years who received an inactivated influenza vaccine.

This clonotype was observed a handful of times. The chain combines TRBV20-1 with TRBJ1-5, with 8 bases that match TRBD1. CDR3 length: 13 amino acids. V lost 6 bases and J lost 6; bases outside the gene matches: 7. The germline V gene encodes CDR1 DFQATT and CDR2 SNEGSKA (reference sequence). CDR3 nucleotides: TGCAGTGCCCACGACAGGGGCGCTCAGCCCCAGCATTTT. Amino acid sequence: CSAHDRGAQPQHF.

This rearrangement joins TRBV20-1 to TRBJ2-7; no definite D call. V lost 0 bases and J lost 2, with 17 bases in between. Germline V gene data show CDR1 as DFQATT and CDR2 as SNEGSKA (reference sequence). The CDR3 sequence is 16 residues long. CDR3 DNA: TGCAGTGCTAGAGAGTCCGCCCGGCAGTTAACCTACGAGCAGTACTTC. Protein product: CSARESARQLTYEQYF.

This clonotype was detected many times. The chain couples TRBV2 to TRBJ2-5; 7 bases align to TRBD1. Losses at the gene ends were 4 bases for V and 2 bases for J; bases not matched to a gene: 1. This CDR3 is 13 amino acids long. Germline CDR1 and CDR2: SNHLY and FYNNEI. DNA of the CDR3: TGTGCCAGCAGTGTACAGGGGCAAGAGACCCAGTACTTC. Its translation: CASSVQGQETQYF.

This sequence joins TRBV6-5 and TRBJ1-4; D is possibly TRBD1 (6 bases). This CDR3 is 15 amino acids long. The germline CDR1 and CDR2 sequences are MNHEY and SVGAGI. V gave up 4 bases and J gave up 5 bases, with 14 bases separating them. The DNA for the CDR3 is TGTGCCAGCAGTTTGGGGGGCGTGAAGAATGAAAAACTGTTTTTT. The encoded protein is CASSLGGVKNEKLFF.

This clonotype has only a few counts. The CDR3 DNA follows: TGTGCCAGCAGCTTAGACGACAGTAGGCGGTACGAGCAGTACTTC. It yields the protein CASSLDDSRRYEQYF. V gene TRBV7-6 combines with J gene TRBJ2-7; a weak D match, TRBD1 (5 bases). Trimming shortened V by 1 base and J by 4 bases, and 14 bases separated the two germline ends. CDR3 length equals 15 residues. CDR1 is SGHVS, CDR2 FNYEAQ, per germline.

The sample holds a few counts of this clonotype. The CDR3 loop reads CASSFDWNTEAFF. The CDR3 DNA reads TGTGCCAGCAGCTTTGACTGGAACACTGAAGCTTTCTTT. The rearrangement joins TRBV5-6 to TRBJ1-1; D is ambiguous. Trimming cost V 2 bases and J 1 base, with 6 bases left between them. This CDR3 contains 13 residues. Germline V CDR1 and CDR2: SGHDT, YYEEEE.

The V and J genes are TRBV6-5 and TRBJ2-3, with D possibly being TRBD1 or TRBD2 (6 bases each). The CDR3 is 16 amino acids. Between the trimmed V and J ends, which lost 0 bases and 2 bases, there was a span of 12 bases. Germline lookup yields CDR1 MNHEY and CDR2 SVGAGI. The CDR3 coding sequence is TGTGCCAGCAGTTACTCTTTGGGGGGCCTCACAGATACGCAGTATTTT. It yields the protein CASSYSLGGLTDTQYF.

This clonotype is judged medium-sized. The J gene is TRBJ2-3, the V gene TRBV12-3 or TRBV12-4, with D possibly matching TRBD1 (6 bases). CDR3 length: 15 residues. The germline V and J ends were trimmed by 3 bases and 2 bases, with 12 bases remaining between them. CDR3 DNA: TGTGCCAGCAGTTTGAGACAGGAGATCACAGATACGCAGTATTTT. This gives the protein CASSLRQEITDTQYF.

This clonotype appeared a single time. The junction and the germline gene differ at one end; a read error may be behind it. The chain is built from TRBV5-1 and TRBJ1-1; 8 bases are a match to TRBD1. The CDR3 covers 14 residues. CDR1 SGHRS and CDR2 YFSETQ come from the germline V gene. CDR3 in amino acids: CTSSLTGVLTEAFF. In DNA form, the CDR3 reads TGCACCAGCAGCTTGACAGGGGTATTAACTGAAGCTTTCTTT.

The chain recombines TRBV30 with TRBJ2-7; 10 positions match TRBD2. CDR3 length equals 13 residues. CDR1 GTSNPN and CDR2 SVGIG come from the germline V gene (reference sequence). The CDR3 reads CAVSGLADFEQYF. As DNA, the CDR3 is TGTGCTGTCTCTGGACTAGCGGACTTTGAGCAGTACTTC. Full variable domain (remainder filled in from reference TRBV30 and TRBJ2-7): SQTIHQWPATLVQPVGSPLSLECTVEGTSNPNLYWYRQAAGRGLQLLFYSVGIGQISSEVPQNLSASRPQDRQFILSSKKLLLSDSGFYLCAVSGLADFEQYFGPGTRLTVT.

This clonotype has just a few counts. This sequence joins TRBV6-1 and TRBJ2-1; 7 nucleotides align to TRBD2. Germline V gene data show CDR1 as MNHNS and CDR2 as SASEGT. V was pared by 5 bases and J by 3 bases, with 10 bases of the junction left unmatched. The CDR3 contains 16 residues. This CDR3 reads CASSRYGGGRYNEQFF. The CDR3 DNA reads TGTGCCAGCAGTAGGTATGGGGGAGGGCGCTACAATGAGCAGTTCTTC.

The chain has TRBV12-3 or TRBV12-4 and TRBJ2-7; 7 bases match TRBD2. This CDR3 comprises 14 residues. Unmatched junction bases numbered 7, after V lost 2 bases and J lost 6 bases. The CDR3 is CASSLMAGDPEQYF. DNA for the CDR3: TGTGCCAGCAGTTTAATGGCGGGAGACCCCGAGCAGTACTTC.

This clonotype was picked up a small number of times. The chain uses TRBV6-1 and TRBJ2-1; 7 nucleotides match TRBD2. Germline V gives CDR1 MNHNS, CDR2 SASEGT. The CDR3 is 15 residues long. V dropped 6 bases and J dropped 8; count of bases not matched to a gene: 13. The CDR3 reads CASRSSMTGGDEQFF. In nucleotides, the CDR3 is TGTGCCAGCAGGTCTTCCATGACGGGAGGAGATGAGCAGTTCTTC.

The J gene is TRBJ2-3, the V gene TRBV12-3 or TRBV12-4; D is perhaps TRBD1 (6 bases). The CDR3 has 16 amino acids. V gave up 7 bases and J gave up 0 bases, with 17 bases separating them. CDR3 sequence (DNA): TGTGCCAGCACCGATGGGACACACCCTAGCACAGATACGCAGTATTTT. Amino acids: CASTDGTHPSTDTQYF.

The chain carries TRBV20-1 and TRBJ2-1; 7 bases fit TRBD2. Germline CDR1 DFQATT, CDR2 SNEGSKA (reference sequence). The CDR3 sequence is 15 residues long. The DNA for the CDR3 is TGCAGATCCAGCCCCGCGGTAGCGGGTAACAATGAGCAGTTCTTC. Residues: CRSSPAVAGNNEQFF.

The J gene is TRBJ2-2, the V gene TRBV21-1; the D call of TRBD2 is as the table states it, not checked on the DNA. TRBV21-1 is shown as a pseudogene. There are 14 residues in the CDR3. The CDR3 protein is CASFCGRTKGELFF. The CDR3 coding sequence is TGTGCCAGTTTTTGCGGGAGGACGAAGGGGGAGCTGTTTTTT.

In this sample, this clonotype turned up a few times. The genes are TRBV12-3 or TRBV12-4 and TRBJ2-1, with D maybe TRBD2 (5 bases). This CDR3 is 15 amino acids long. V was cut by 3 bases and J by 5 bases, with 14 bases left in between. The CDR3 spells CASSLGAPGDNEQFF. For the CDR3, the DNA is TGTGCCAGCAGTTTGGGCGCCCCCGGGGACAATGAGCAGTTCTTC.

The chain employs TRBV20-1 and TRBJ2-7; perhaps D is TRBD1 or TRBD2 (5 bases each). Germline lookup yields CDR1 DFQATT and CDR2 SNEGSKA (reference sequence). This CDR3 comprises 13 residues. V was shortened by 5 bases and J by 2 bases, with 13 bases between the two germline ends. CDR3 bases: TGCAGTGCTTCCCCGGGACCTCCCTACGAGCAGTACTTC. Its translation: CSASPGPPYEQYF.

V usage is TRBV20-1 and J usage is TRBJ2-2; D unresolved. The CDR3 extends over 13 amino acids. The V gene lost 4 bases and the J gene lost 2 bases, with 8 bases spanning the gap. Germline CDR1 is DFQATT and CDR2 is SNEGSKA (reference sequence). This CDR3 is CSATDGNTGELFF. As DNA, the CDR3 is TGCAGTGCTACTGACGGAAACACCGGGGAGCTGTTTTTT.

There are a few counts of this clonotype. This chain connects TRBV9 to TRBJ2-1, with TRBD2 matching over 13 bases. CDR1 is SGDLS and CDR2 is YYNGEE in the germline V gene. J gave up 1 base and V 4 bases, and 11 bases lay outside the gene matches. The CDR3 sequence is 19 residues long. CDR3 loop: CASSTRWTSGSISYNEQFF. In DNA, the CDR3 is TGTGCCAGCAGCACCCGATGGACTAGCGGGAGTATATCCTACAATGAGCAGTTCTTC.

This clonotype was seen a few times. The gene calls are TRBV20-1 and TRBJ1-5; D may be TRBD1 (5 bases). This CDR3 has 14 residues. V shed 4 bases and J shed 1 base, with 11 bases lying between them. Germline V lookup: CDR1 DFQATT, CDR2 SNEGSKA (reference sequence). CDR3 amino acids: CSAIGGRSNQPQHF. As DNA, the CDR3 is TGCAGTGCTATCGGGGGACGGAGCAATCAGCCCCAGCATTTT.

V gene TRBV3-1 combines with J gene TRBJ2-7, with D perhaps matching TRBD2 (7 bases). Germline values: CDR1 LGHDT, CDR2 YNNKEL (reference sequence). CDR3 length: 14 amino acids. The V and J ends lost 0 bases and 5 bases respectively, with 11 bases between them. For the CDR3, the DNA is TGTGCCAGCAGCCAAGACACAGGGACTAACGAGCAGTACTTC. Its protein is CASSQDTGTNEQYF.

This clonotype has more than one count but fewer than ten. The chain carries TRBV5-1 and TRBJ1-6; TRBD1 matches 10 bases. The CDR3 has 15 amino acids. V shed 0 bases, J shed 10 bases, and the junction held 4 bases outside the gene matches. Germline V gene data show CDR1 as SGHRS and CDR2 as YFSETQ. The CDR3 nucleotides are TGCGCCAGCAGCTTGGGGGGGACAGGGGACTCACCCCTCCACTTT. It encodes CASSLGGTGDSPLHF.

This clonotype occurred a few times. V and J are TRBV10-1 and TRBJ1-1; 9 nucleotides agree with TRBD1. The V segment lost 5 bases and the J segment 3 bases; nucleotides outside the gene matches: 7. The length of the CDR3 is 15 residues. Per the germline V gene, CDR1 is WNHNN and CDR2 is SYGVQD (reference sequence). The CDR3 here is CASSQVTGGYTEAFF. For the CDR3, the DNA is TGCGCCAGCAGTCAAGTGACAGGGGGATACACTGAAGCTTTCTTT.

This clonotype is a singleton in its sample. This chain joins TRBV12-3 or TRBV12-4 and TRBJ2-7; 14 bases align to TRBD2. The CDR3 consists of 16 residues. The ends lost 7 bases at V and 4 bases at J; junction bases unmatched: 9. The CDR3 DNA is TGTGCCAGCAATGCCGGGACTAGCGGGAGTTTGTACGAGCAGTACTTC. Its protein is CASNAGTSGSLYEQYF.

This clonotype has more than one count but fewer than ten. The chain uses TRBV2 and TRBJ1-6; weak D call: TRBD1 (5 bases). Germline CDR1 reads SNHLY; CDR2 reads FYNNEI. This CDR3 contains 14 residues. Trimming pared 2 bases from V and 7 bases from J, leaving 9 bases between. CDR3 region: CASSEFGANSPLHF. The CDR3 region has the DNA TGTGCCAGCAGTGAATTTGGGGCCAATTCACCCCTCCACTTT.

The gene calls are TRBV9 and TRBJ2-5; D might be TRBD1 (5 bases). CDR1 is SGDLS, CDR2 YYNGEE, per germline. The length of the CDR3 is 16 residues. The ends were cut back, 0 bases at V and 3 bases at J, with 15 bases in the middle. CDR3 DNA sequence: TGTGCCAGCAGCGTAGCGCCGCAGGGTATAGAAGAGACCCAGTACTTC. Translation gives CASSVAPQGIEETQYF.